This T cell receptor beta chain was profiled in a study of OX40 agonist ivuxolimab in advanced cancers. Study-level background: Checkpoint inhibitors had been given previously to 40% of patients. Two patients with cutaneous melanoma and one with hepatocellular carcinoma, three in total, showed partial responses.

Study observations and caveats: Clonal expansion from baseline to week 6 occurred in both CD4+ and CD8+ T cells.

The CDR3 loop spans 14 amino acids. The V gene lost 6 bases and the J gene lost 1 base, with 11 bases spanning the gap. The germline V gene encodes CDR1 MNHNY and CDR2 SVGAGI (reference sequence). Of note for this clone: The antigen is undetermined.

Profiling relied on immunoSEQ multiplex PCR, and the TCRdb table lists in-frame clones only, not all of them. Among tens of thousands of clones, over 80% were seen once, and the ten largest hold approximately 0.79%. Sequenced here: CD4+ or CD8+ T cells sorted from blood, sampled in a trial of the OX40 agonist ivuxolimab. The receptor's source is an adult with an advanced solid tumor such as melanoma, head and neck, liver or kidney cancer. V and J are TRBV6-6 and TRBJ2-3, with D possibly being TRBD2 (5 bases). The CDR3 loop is CASRRADGTDTQYF. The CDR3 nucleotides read TGTGCCAGCAGGAGAGCGGATGGCACAGATACGCAGTATTTT.